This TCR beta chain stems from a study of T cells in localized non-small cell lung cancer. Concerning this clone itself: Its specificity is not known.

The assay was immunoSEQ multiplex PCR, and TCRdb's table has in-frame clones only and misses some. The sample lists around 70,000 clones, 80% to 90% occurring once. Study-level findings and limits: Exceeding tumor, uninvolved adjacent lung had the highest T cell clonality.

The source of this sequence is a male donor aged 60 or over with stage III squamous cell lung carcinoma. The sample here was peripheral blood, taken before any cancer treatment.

The CDR3 coding sequence is TGTGCCAGCAGCGGGGGGTTGGTGGAACCTAATGAAAAACTGTTTTTT. Protein product: CASSGGLVEPNEKLFF. This sequence joins TRBV5-6 and TRBJ1-4; D might be TRBD1 (5 bases). This CDR3 comprises 16 residues. Germline CDR1 SGHDT, CDR2 YYEEEE. V shed 4 bases and J shed 3 bases, with 16 bases lying between them.